This T cell receptor beta chain originates from a study of cytomegalovirus exposure and HLA in healthy donors. At the level of the study: In a previous analysis, approximately 110 million unique TCR beta sequences were found from some 180 million T cells.

Use of 60 Vbeta and 13 Jbeta primers characterized the PCR. Original methodology: An analysis performed later counted 70 million to 90 million unique TCR beta chains (roughly 11 million of them shared). Measured with immunoSEQ multiplex PCR; TCRdb has only the in-frame clones, and not every one. Clone size and the V and J calls come from that table; the DNA yielded D and trimming. Altogether 180,000 or so clones are present, around three quarters being singletons, with the ten largest covering about 2.3%. The study's findings and limits: For cytomegalovirus status, the classifier reportedly gave diagnoses with high specificity and sensitivity.

With 1 base removed from V and 1 base from J, the gap between germline ends came to 5 bases. Germline values: CDR1 SGHVS, CDR2 FNYEAQ. This CDR3 has 14 amino acids. To note about this clone: Its antigen is unknown.

The sequencing input was PBMCs. The clonotype comes from a woman aged 50 to 65 in good health and CMV-seronegative. This chain links TRBV7-6 with TRBJ1-5; D may be TRBD1 (5 bases). CDR3 in amino acids: CASSLEGSNQPQHF. DNA of the CDR3: TGTGCCAGCAGCTTAGAGGGGAGCAATCAGCCCCAGCATTTT.